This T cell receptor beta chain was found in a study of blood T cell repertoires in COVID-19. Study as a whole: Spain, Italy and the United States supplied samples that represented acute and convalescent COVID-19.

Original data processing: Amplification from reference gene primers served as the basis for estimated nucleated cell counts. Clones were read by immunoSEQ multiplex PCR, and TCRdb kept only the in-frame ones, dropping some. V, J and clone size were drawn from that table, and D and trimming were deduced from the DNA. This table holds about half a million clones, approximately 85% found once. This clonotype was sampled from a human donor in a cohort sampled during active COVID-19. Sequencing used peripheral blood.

In nucleotides, the CDR3 is TGTGCCAGCAGCTTGGAATCTCGTGTGGCTACGGGGACTGAAGCTTTCTTT. It is translated as CASSLESRVATGTEAFF. This chain links TRBV5-8 with TRBJ1-1; D remains unclear. Germline V gene lookup returns CDR1 SGHTS and CDR2 YDEGEE. The CDR3 has 17 amino acids. V was clipped by 0 bases and J by 5 bases, with 20 bases between them.